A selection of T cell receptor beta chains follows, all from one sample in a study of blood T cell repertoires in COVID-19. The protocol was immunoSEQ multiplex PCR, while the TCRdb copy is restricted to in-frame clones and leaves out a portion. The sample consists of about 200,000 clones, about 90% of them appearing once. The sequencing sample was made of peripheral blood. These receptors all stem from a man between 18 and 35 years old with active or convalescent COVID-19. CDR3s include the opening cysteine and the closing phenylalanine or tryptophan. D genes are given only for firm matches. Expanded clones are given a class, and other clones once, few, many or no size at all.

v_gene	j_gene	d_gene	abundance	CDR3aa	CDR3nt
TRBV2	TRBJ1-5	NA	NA	CASSESGISNQPQHF	TGTGCCAGCAGTGAATCAGGAATTAGCAATCAGCCCCAGCATTTT
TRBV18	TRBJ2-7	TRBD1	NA	CASSPGTGPEQYF	TGTGCCAGCTCACCCGGGACAGGGCCTGAGCAGTACTTC
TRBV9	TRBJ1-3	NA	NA	CASSVGGTTGNTIYF	TGTGCCAGCAGCGTAGGCGGGACTACTGGAAACACCATATATTTT
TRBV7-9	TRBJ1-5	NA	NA	CASSLSMTREGYSNQPQHF	TGTGCCAGCAGCTTATCAATGACGAGGGAAGGTTATAGCAATCAGCCCCAGCATTTT
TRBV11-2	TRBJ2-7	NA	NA	CASSSESGGPYEQYF	TGTGCCAGCAGCTCAGAATCAGGAGGACCCTACGAGCAGTACTTC
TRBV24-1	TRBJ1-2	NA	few	CATSDSTRGYTF	TGTGCCACCAGTGACTCTACGCGGGGCTACACCTTC
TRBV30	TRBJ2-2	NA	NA	CAPNGASARRLCTGELFF	TGTGCCCCTAACGGGGCTAGCGCGCGCCGGCTGTGCACCGGGGAGCTGTTTTTT
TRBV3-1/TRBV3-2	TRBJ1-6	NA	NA	CASSLEGRNSPLHF	TGTGCCAGCAGCCTAGAGGGGAGGAATTCACCCCTCCACTTT
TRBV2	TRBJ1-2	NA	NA	CASRGRTVNYGYTF	TGTGCCAGCAGAGGCCGGACAGTCAACTATGGCTACACCTTC
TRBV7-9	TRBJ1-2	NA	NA	CASSSIQTAGRAVGYTF	TGTGCCAGCAGTTCGATACAAACGGCAGGCAGGGCCGTCGGCTACACCTTC
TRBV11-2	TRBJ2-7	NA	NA	CASSLVAGSYEQYF	TGTGCCAGCAGCTTAGTGGCAGGTTCCTACGAGCAGTACTTC
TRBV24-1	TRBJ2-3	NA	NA	CATSDGPSTQYF	TGTGCCACCAGTGATGGCCCTAGTACGCAGTATTTT
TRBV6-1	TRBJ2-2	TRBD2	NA	CASSELIAGGLVDTGELFF	TGTGCCAGCAGTGAACTGATAGCGGGGGGGCTCGTTGACACCGGGGAGCTGTTTTTT
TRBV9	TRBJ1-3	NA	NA	CASSVASVSGNTIYF	TGTGCCAGCAGCGTAGCTTCGGTTTCTGGAAACACCATATATTTT
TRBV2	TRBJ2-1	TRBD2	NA	CASSERLAGVNEQFF	TGTGCCAGCAGTGAGCGACTAGCGGGAGTCAATGAGCAGTTCTTC
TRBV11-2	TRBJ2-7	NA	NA	CASSLVLGTIREQYF	TGTGCCAGCAGCTTAGTCTTAGGGACAATTCGCGAGCAGTACTTC
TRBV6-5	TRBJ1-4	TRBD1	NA	CAWGGFRDRLEKLFF	TGTGCCTGGGGTGGATTCCGGGACAGGCTGGAAAAACTGTTTTTT
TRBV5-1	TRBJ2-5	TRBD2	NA	CASSSGSSGRSRETQYF	TGCGCCAGCAGCTCAGGGTCCAGCGGGAGGTCTCGGGAGACCCAGTACTTC
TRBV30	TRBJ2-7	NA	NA	CAWQVGGYEQYF	TGTGCCTGGCAAGTGGGGGGATACGAGCAGTACTTC
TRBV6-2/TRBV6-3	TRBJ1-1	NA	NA	CASSYGTPGGTEAFF	TGTGCCAGCAGTTACGGGACCCCCGGGGGCACTGAAGCTTTCTTT
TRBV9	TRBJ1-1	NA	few	CASSVGGFTEAFF	TGTGCCAGCAGCGTAGGAGGGTTCACTGAAGCTTTCTTT
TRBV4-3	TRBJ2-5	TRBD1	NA	CASSQGVGRGRETQYF	TGCGCCAGCAGCCAAGGTGTTGGCAGGGGGCGAGAGACCCAGTACTTC
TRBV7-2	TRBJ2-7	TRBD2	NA	CASSLALGGRTYEQYF	TGTGCCAGCAGCTTAGCGCTGGGCGGGAGGACGTACGAGCAGTACTTC
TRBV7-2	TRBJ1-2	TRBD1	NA	CASSPDRGNYGYTF	TGTGCCAGCAGTCCCGACAGGGGCAACTATGGCTACACCTTC
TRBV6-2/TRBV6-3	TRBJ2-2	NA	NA	CASSYPPGELFF	TGTGCCAGCAGTTACCCCCCGGGGGAGCTGTTTTTT
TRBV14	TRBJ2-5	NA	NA	CASSQALGGRGAETQYF	TGTGCCAGCAGCCAAGCCCTCGGGGGGCGGGGTGCGGAGACCCAGTACTTC
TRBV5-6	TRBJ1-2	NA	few	CASSMTLSPYGYTF	TGTGCCAGCAGCATGACATTATCACCCTATGGCTACACCTTC
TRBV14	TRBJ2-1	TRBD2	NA	CAGSQDSLAGYNEQFF	TGTGCCGGCAGCCAAGATTCCCTAGCGGGGTACAATGAGCAGTTCTTC
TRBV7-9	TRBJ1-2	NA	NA	CASSLAGGSGYTF	TGTGCCAGCAGCTTAGCGGGGGGTTCTGGCTACACCTTC
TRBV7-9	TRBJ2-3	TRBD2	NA	CASSLAGGSDTQYF	TGTGCCAGCAGCTTAGCGGGAGGGTCAGATACGCAGTATTTT
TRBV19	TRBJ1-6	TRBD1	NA	CASSIRQGKRSYNSPLHF	TGTGCCAGTAGTATTCGACAGGGTAAACGCTCCTATAATTCACCCCTCCACTTT
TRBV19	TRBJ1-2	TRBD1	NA	CASSTVQGAYGYTF	TGTGCCAGTAGTACTGTCCAGGGGGCATATGGCTACACCTTC
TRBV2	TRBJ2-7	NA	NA	CASSAGSLSYEQYF	TGTGCCAGCAGTGCTGGCAGTCTGTCCTACGAGCAGTACTTC
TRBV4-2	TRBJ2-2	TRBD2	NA	CASSLPGLAGGNTGELFF	TGTGCCAGCAGCCTCCCGGGACTAGCGGGGGGGAACACCGGGGAGCTGTTTTTT
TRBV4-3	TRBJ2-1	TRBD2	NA	CASSDPGLAGGPHNEQFF	TGCGCCAGCAGTGATCCGGGACTAGCGGGAGGGCCCCACAATGAGCAGTTCTTC
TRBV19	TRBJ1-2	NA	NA	CASSWANYGYTF	TGTGCCAGTAGCTGGGCAAACTATGGCTACACCTTC
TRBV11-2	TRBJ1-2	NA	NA	CASSLGTTYGYTF	TGTGCCAGCAGCTTAGGGACAACCTATGGCTACACCTTC
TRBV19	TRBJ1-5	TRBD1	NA	CASSIQGTGGDQPQHF	TGTGCCAGTAGTATTCAGGGGACAGGGGGGGATCAGCCCCAGCATTTT
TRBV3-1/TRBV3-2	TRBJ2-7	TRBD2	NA	CASSLGTSGGLEQYF	TGTGCCAGCAGCCTAGGGACTAGCGGAGGGCTCGAGCAGTACTTC
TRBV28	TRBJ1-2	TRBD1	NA	CASSWPGQGFRDGYTF	TGTGCCAGCAGTTGGCCGGGACAGGGGTTTAGAGATGGCTACACCTTC
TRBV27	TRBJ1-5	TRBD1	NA	CASRQGDLQPQHF	TGTGCCAGCAGACAGGGGGACCTCCAACCCCAGCATTTT